Shown below are 24 T cell receptor beta chains from a single sample sequenced in a study of blood T cells in healthy people across ages (dated by TCRdb to about 2015). The library was obtained by 5' RACE. Sequencing was carried out with an Illumina HiSeq 2500. A second PCR of about 7 to 12 cycles was run with a J-beta primer mix and a sample-barcoded 5' primer. TCRdb itself trimmed the public reads at Q25 with fastp, ran MiXCR and retained productive beta chains. Rows are unified per CDR3 protein, each entry keeping the most common DNA and genes. This sample is represented by approximately 800,000 distinct CDR3 sequences; less than 70% of them were singletons. The ten largest clones represent about two fifths of the sample. Sequencing input: blood. These TCRs come from an elderly man in good health.

V and J are TRBV5-1 and TRBJ2-7, with 7 bases matching TRBD2. This CDR3 has 15 residues. Looked up from germline, CDR1 is SGHRS and CDR2 is YFSETQ. Trimming removed 0 bases from V and 5 bases from J; junction bases left unmatched: 8. The CDR3 nucleotides read TGCGCCAGCAGCTTGGAGGCGGGAGCGGTCCACGAGCAGTACTTC. This translates into CASSLEAGAVHEQYF.

The chain employs TRBV4-1 and TRBJ1-2; D is perhaps TRBD1 (5 bases). The CDR3 is made up of 14 amino acids. Germline loops: CDR1 MGHRA, CDR2 YSYEKL. Trimming removed 6 bases from V and 9 bases from J, with 20 bases in between. As DNA, the CDR3 is TGCGCCAGCAGACTAACAGGACGGGGGGATAGCTACACCTTC. Its protein is CASRLTGRGDSYTF.

This clonotype was picked up a small number of times. The chain recombines TRBV29-1 with TRBJ2-4; D uncertain. Germline V CDR1 and CDR2: SQVTM, ANQGSEA. V lost 0 bases and J lost 8, with 5 bases in between. CDR3 size: 11 residues. The CDR3, as DNA: TGCAGCGTTGAAGAGGTAGACATTCAGTACTTC. The encoded protein is CSVEEVDIQYF.

This chain connects TRBV6-1 to TRBJ2-4; 12 nucleotides agree with TRBD1. Germline trimming cut 5 bases from V and 7 bases from J; bases unmatched to any gene: 15. Germline V lookup: CDR1 MNHNS, CDR2 SASEGT. The CDR3 is 18 amino acids. CDR3: CASSPEEGQGAPRNIQYF. As DNA, the CDR3 is TGTGCCAGCAGTCCCGAGGAGGGACAGGGGGCGCCGCGGAACATTCAGTACTTC.

This clonotype is a singleton in its sample. The J gene is TRBJ1-1, the V gene TRBV29-1, with a possible D match to TRBD1 (5 bases). The CDR3 spans 12 residues. Germline-derived CDR1 and CDR2 are SQVTM and ANQGSEA. V lost 0 bases and J 8 bases, leaving 10 bases between the germline ends. The CDR3 reads CSVEEGWGEAFF. The CDR3 DNA follows: TGCAGCGTTGAAGAGGGGTGGGGGGAAGCTTTCTTT.

V is TRBV6-5 and J is TRBJ2-7; D unresolved. V lost 6 bases to trimming and J lost 7 bases, with 16 bases between them. Germline assignment: CDR1 MNHEY and CDR2 SVGAGI. The CDR3 consists of 13 residues. In nucleotides, the CDR3 is TGTGCCAGCAGCGTGAACGCAGGCGGAGAGCAGTACTTC. It is translated as CASSVNAGGEQYF.

The genes are TRBV18 and TRBJ2-5; a weak D match, TRBD1 (5 bases). The J call may not be correct, given that the DNA end is closer to TRBJ2-7. This CDR3 contains 15 residues. Germline V gives CDR1 KGHSH, CDR2 LQKENI. CDR3 region: CASSPPQGSRSEQYF. Here the CDR3 DNA reads TGTGCCAGCTCACCACCCCAGGGCAGCAGGTCCGAGCAGTACTTC.

The V and J genes are TRBV7-2 and TRBJ1-4; D perhaps matches TRBD1 (5 bases). Trimming shortened V by 8 bases and J by 13 bases, and 23 bases separated the two germline ends. The CDR3 consists of 14 residues. Germline V gene lookup returns CDR1 SGHTA and CDR2 FQGNSA. The CDR3 nucleotides are TGTGCCAGCGGACAAGGAGTCGGGGCTGTTCGACTGTTTTTT. As protein: CASGQGVGAVRLFF.

The chain carries TRBV20-1 and TRBJ2-7; D may correspond to TRBD1 or TRBD2 (5 bases each). Germline CDR1 reads DFQATT; CDR2 reads SNEGSKA (reference sequence). V was pared by 4 bases and J by 3 bases, with 10 bases between. CDR3 length: 12 amino acids. CDR3 coding DNA: TGCAGTGCTAAGGGGACCGGCTACGAGCAGTACTTC. It specifies CSAKGTGYEQYF.

This chain connects TRBV5-1 to TRBJ1-2; 8 nucleotides line up with TRBD1. The CDR3 is made up of 15 amino acids. Trimming took 6 bases from V and 7 from J; bases not matched to a gene: 14. Per the germline V gene, CDR1 is SGHRS and CDR2 is YFSETQ. CDR3 region: CASNSTTGVSSGYTF. CDR3 DNA: TGCGCCAGCAACTCAACGACAGGGGTTAGCTCTGGCTACACCTTC.

V gene TRBV29-1 combines with J gene TRBJ2-5, with D perhaps given as TRBD1 or TRBD2 (5 bases each). The V and J ends lost 6 bases and 1 base respectively, with 18 bases between them. Germline assignment: CDR1 SQVTM and CDR2 ANQGSEA. The CDR3 totals 15 residues. The CDR3, as DNA: TGCAGCGTGCTGATCGGGGCGGTACCCCAAGAGACCCAGTACTTC. Encoded protein: CSVLIGAVPQETQYF.

V is TRBV12-3 or TRBV12-4 and J is TRBJ2-5; 7 nucleotides align to TRBD2. V dropped 5 bases and J dropped 11; count of bases not matched to a gene: 14. The CDR3 totals 14 residues. CDR3 nucleotides: TGTGCCAGCAGTCCCGCCTTAGCGGGCAATGAGCAGTACTTC. Amino acids: CASSPALAGNEQYF.

This chain uses TRBV2 with TRBJ1-4, with 8 bases that match TRBD1. V lost 6 bases to trimming and J lost 3 bases; unmatched junction nucleotides: 9. Germline CDR1 reads SNHLY; CDR2 reads FYNNEI. CDR3 length: 16 residues. CDR3 region: CASRRWWGQANEKLFF. The CDR3 DNA sequence: TGTGCCAGCAGAAGATGGTGGGGACAGGCTAATGAAAAACTGTTTTTT. Full variable domain (outside the CDR3, taken from reference TRBV2 and TRBJ1-4): EPEVTQTPSHQVTQMGQEVILRCVPISNHLYFYWYRQILGQKVEFLVSFYNNEISEKSEIFDDQFSVERPDGSNFTLKIRSTKLEDSAMYFCASRRWWGQANEKLFFGSGTQLSVL.

The chain employs TRBV5-1 and TRBJ2-7; 10 nucleotides match TRBD2. The CDR3 consists of 15 residues. CDR1 is SGHRS and CDR2 is YFSETQ in the germline V gene. J was trimmed by 5 bases and V by 2 bases; bases with no gene match: 7. CDR3 protein: CASSLLGTSVNEQYF. Written as DNA, the CDR3 is TGCGCCAGCAGCTTATTGGGGACTAGCGTCAACGAGCAGTACTTC.

The V call is TRBV7-2, the J call TRBJ2-1; TRBD1 matches at 8 bases. With V trimmed by 5 bases and J by 0 bases, 6 bases remained unmatched. CDR3 length: 16 amino acids. Per the germline V gene, CDR1 is SGHTA and CDR2 is FQGNSA. CDR3 bases: TGTGCCAGCAGCCCCGGACAGGGATACTCCTACAATGAGCAGTTCTTC. Translation gives CASSPGQGYSYNEQFF.

The chain recombines TRBV20-1 with TRBJ1-2; D is undetermined. Germline CDR1 and CDR2: DFQATT and SNEGSKA (reference sequence). This CDR3 is 13 amino acids long. Trimming stripped 6 bases from V and 4 bases from J, with 15 bases between. In DNA, the CDR3 is TGCAGTGCCGAAATACAGTCACTCTATGGCTACACCTTC. Its translation: CSAEIQSLYGYTF.

As concerns this clonotype: A much larger clone sits a single nucleotide away, making a read error possible. The CDR3 is CASSLRETSGTYNEQYF. The CDR3 coding sequence is TGCGCCAGCAGCCTAAGGGAGACTAGCGGAACCTACAATGAGCAGTACTTC. The chain employs TRBV5-1 and TRBJ2-1; 9 bases are shared with TRBD2. The DNA end is a closer match to TRBJ2-7, so the J assignment may be wrong. CDR1 and CDR2 from the germline V gene are SGHRS and YFSETQ. The CDR3 has 17 residues.

This clonotype was detected a few times. The chain uses TRBV20-1 and TRBJ2-7; D possibly corresponds to TRBD1 (6 bases). CDR1 is DFQATT, CDR2 SNEGSKA, per germline (reference sequence). The CDR3 has 13 amino acids. V was pared by 1 base and J by 2 bases, with 9 bases between. The CDR3, as DNA: TGCAGTGCTAGAGGGGCAGGGGCCTACGAGCAGTACTTC. Protein: CSARGAGAYEQYF.

The table lists this clonotype with a few counts. The chain carries TRBV12-3 or TRBV12-4 and TRBJ2-7, with 12 bases fitting TRBD2. This CDR3 region has 17 residues. Trimming cost V 5 bases and J 4 bases; bases outside gene matches: 12. CDR3 coding DNA: TGTGCCAGCAGTCCCCGGACTAGCGGGATTATAGGGTACGAGCAGTACTTC. Translated: CASSPRTSGIIGYEQYF.

This clonotype was seen a handful of times. This sequence joins TRBV3-1 and TRBJ1-2; 8 bases map to TRBD1. V gave up 2 bases and J gave up 6 bases; unmatched junction bases: 11. The CDR3 is 16 amino acids. Germline values: CDR1 LGHDT, CDR2 YNNKEL (reference sequence). CDR3 sequence: CASSQYAQGGLDGYTF. CDR3 nucleotide sequence: TGTGCCAGCAGCCAATACGCACAGGGGGGTTTGGATGGCTACACCTTC. Together with reference TRBV3-1 and TRBJ1-2, the CDR3 gives the full variable domain: DTAVSQTPKYLVTQMGNDKSIKCEQNLGHDTMYWYKQDSKKFLKIMFSYNNKELIINETVPNRFSPKSPDKAHLNLHINSLELGDSAVYFCASSQYAQGGLDGYTFGSGTRLTVV.

V gene TRBV5-1 combines with J gene TRBJ2-7, with TRBD1 matching over 8 bases. V lost 5 bases and J lost 0; bases outside the gene matches: 7. The CDR3 has 15 residues. Germline values: CDR1 SGHRS, CDR2 YFSETQ. The CDR3 sequence is CASRAGQGNSYEQYF. The CDR3 DNA follows: TGCGCCAGCAGGGCCGGACAGGGAAACTCCTACGAGCAGTACTTC.

This rearrangement joins TRBV6-5 to TRBJ1-2; a weak D match, TRBD1 (6 bases). Per the germline V gene, CDR1 is MNHEY and CDR2 is SVGAGI. Between the trimmed V and J ends, which lost 7 bases and 4 bases, there was a span of 22 bases. The CDR3 sequence is 16 residues long. The CDR3 bases are TGTGCCAGCACCGCCGTCACCGGGACACTTCGCTATGGCTACACCTTC. As protein: CASTAVTGTLRYGYTF.

V usage is TRBV6-4 and J usage is TRBJ2-1; the D call may be TRBD1 or TRBD2 (5 bases each). CDR3 size: 17 residues. Germline-derived CDR1 and CDR2 are MRHNA and SNTAGT. Deletions cut 6 bases from V and 8 bases from J, with 26 bases between. CDR3 DNA sequence: TGTGCCAGCAGGGGGGTGATGGAGCGGATCCCCTCGGATGAGCAGTTCTTC. As protein: CASRGVMERIPSDEQFF.

Turning to this clonotype: At one of its ends the junction is not consistent with the germline gene, which may arise from a read error. The chain employs TRBV7-9 and TRBJ2-7, with TRBD2 identical over 7 bases. The CDR3 extends over 12 amino acids. Germline loops: CDR1 SEHNR, CDR2 FQNEAQ (reference sequence). The CDR3, as DNA: TGTTCCAGCAGCTTAGCGGGCGTGAAGCAGTACTTC. It encodes CSSSLAGVKQYF.